The 16 T cell receptor beta chains listed next were all sequenced from one sample in a study of T-cell memory formation after mild COVID-19. TCRdb redid the calling of the 5' RACE reads with MiXCR, one entry per CDR3 protein. The repertoire holds some 410,000 distinct CDR3 sequences, with 23% as singletons. The sequenced sample was PBMCs or a T cell subset sorted from them (not recorded which). The source is an adult woman who had mild COVID-19 (a few samples of this study predate the infection). Cell type and time point are not known.

The chain combines TRBV5-1 with TRBJ2-1; 13 positions agree with TRBD2. Trimming at V came to 6 bases and at J to 8 bases, leaving 8 bases not matched to a gene. CDR3 size: 15 residues. CDR1 is SGHRS, CDR2 YFSETQ, per germline. The CDR3, as DNA: TGCGCCAGCATCAGGACTAGCGGGAGTAGGGATGAGCAGTTCTTC. Its protein product is CASIRTSGSRDEQFF. Combining the CDR3 with reference TRBV5-1 and TRBJ2-1 gives the whole variable domain KAGVTQTPRYLIKTRGQQVTLSCSPISGHRSVSWYQQTPGQGLQFLFEYFSETQRNKGNFPGRFSGRQFSNSRSEMNVSTLELGDSALYLCASIRTSGSRDEQFFGPGTRLTVL.

This clonotype was detected a few times. The chain carries TRBV7-9 and TRBJ2-4; D is tentatively TRBD1 or TRBD2 (5 bases each). The CDR3 is 15 amino acids. Germline V CDR1 and CDR2: SEHNR, FQNEAQ (reference sequence). V lost 1 base and J lost 6, with 13 bases in between. CDR3 bases: TGTGCCAGCAGCTTAGGTGGGGACGGATTAAACATTCAGTACTTC. Its translation: CASSLGGDGLNIQYF.

The chain joins TRBV7-8 to TRBJ2-1; 10 bases are shared with TRBD2. The CDR3 length is 17 residues. CDR1 and CDR2 from the germline V gene are SGHVS and FQNEAQ. The V and J ends lost 3 bases and 8 bases, in that order; junction bases with no gene match: 13. CDR3 sequence: CASSLLAASGSYYEQFF. The CDR3 region has the DNA TGTGCCAGCAGCTTGTTAGCGGCTAGCGGGAGTTATTATGAGCAGTTCTTC.

This clonotype was seen a handful of times. The chain links TRBV20-1 to TRBJ2-3; D is perhaps TRBD1 (6 bases). The CDR3 is made up of 15 amino acids. Germline lookup yields CDR1 DFQATT and CDR2 SNEGSKA (reference sequence). The V end was cut by 0 bases, the J end by 4 bases, with 14 bases between. CDR3 sequence: CSARDRGKVADTQYF. The CDR3 coding sequence is TGCAGTGCTAGAGACAGGGGCAAAGTGGCAGATACGCAGTATTTT.

This clonotype was detected only a few times. At one of its ends the junction is not consistent with the germline gene, which may arise from a read error. The chain combines TRBV4-1 with TRBJ1-5, with 8 bases identical to TRBD1. The CDR3 extends over 15 amino acids. Germline CDR1 MGHRA, CDR2 YSYEKL. The CDR3 coding sequence is TGCGCCAGAAGCCCCGGACAGGGAGGCAATCAGCCCCAGCATTTT. Translating it yields CARSPGQGGNQPQHF.

This sequence joins TRBV20-1 and TRBJ2-7, with TRBD2 identical over 11 bases. Losses at the gene ends were 0 bases for V and 0 bases for J; bases not matched to a gene: 4. The germline V gene encodes CDR1 DFQATT and CDR2 SNEGSKA (reference sequence). The CDR3 sequence is 16 residues long. The CDR3 DNA follows: TGCAGTGCTAGAGATTGGGGACTAGCGGACTCCTACGAGCAGTACTTC. Its protein is CSARDWGLADSYEQYF.

Only a few counts were recorded for this clonotype. This chain joins TRBV29-1 and TRBJ2-1; D unresolved. The V and J ends lost 4 bases and 12 bases respectively, with 7 bases between them. Germline V gene data show CDR1 as SQVTM and CDR2 as ANQGSEA. This CDR3 has 9 amino acids. The CDR3 DNA is TGCAGCGTTGCCTTTGGGCAGTTCTTC. Translation: CSVAFGQFF.

V and J are TRBV7-8 and TRBJ2-1; TRBD2 is a possible D gene (6 bases). The CDR3 is 16 amino acids. The germline V gene has CDR1 SGHVS and CDR2 FQNEAQ. Trimming took 1 base from V and 2 from J, leaving 12 bases between them. The DNA for the CDR3 is TGTGCCAGCAGCTTAGTCGGGGTAGCGGCCTACAATGAGCAGTTCTTC. Amino acids: CASSLVGVAAYNEQFF.

V usage is TRBV7-8 and J usage is TRBJ2-1; 8 nucleotides agree with TRBD2. The germline CDR1 and CDR2 sequences are SGHVS and FQNEAQ. The CDR3 runs to 17 residues. The V and J ends lost 1 base and 1 base, in that order; junction bases with no gene match: 6. The chain's CDR3 is CASSLVASGSSYNEQFF. The CDR3 nucleotides read TGTGCCAGCAGCTTAGTTGCCAGCGGGAGTTCCTACAATGAGCAGTTCTTC.

This clonotype has just a few counts. This chain joins TRBV27 and TRBJ2-1; TRBD1 is a possible D gene (5 bases). The V end lost 5 bases, the J end lost 0 bases, and 14 bases lay between the germline ends. The CDR3 runs to 16 residues. Germline lookup yields CDR1 MNHEY and CDR2 SMNVEV (reference sequence). CDR3: CASSADSLNSYNEQFF. The CDR3 DNA reads as TGTGCCAGCAGTGCTGACAGCTTAAACTCCTACAATGAGCAGTTCTTC.

The J gene is TRBJ2-1, the V gene TRBV3-1; no reliable D call. The end of the DNA is better explained by TRBJ2-7, so the J call may be wrong. CDR3 size: 13 residues. Germline V CDR1 and CDR2: LGHDT, YNNKEL (reference sequence). CDR3 nucleotide sequence: TGTGCCAGCAGCCAAGATGGGGTCGGCGAGCAGTACTTC. Protein: CASSQDGVGEQYF.

This chain joins TRBV20-1 and TRBJ2-5; possibly TRBD2 for D (5 bases). Germline values: CDR1 DFQATT, CDR2 SNEGSKA (reference sequence). The V end lost 3 bases, the J end lost 0 bases, and 5 bases lay between the germline ends. CDR3 length: 12 amino acids. CDR3 sequence: CSASSDQETQYF. CDR3 bases: TGCAGTGCTAGTAGCGACCAAGAGACCCAGTACTTC.

This clonotype has at least ten counts. The chain links TRBV18 to TRBJ2-3; the D is unclear. Between the trimmed V and J ends, which lost 3 bases and 0 bases, there was a span of 4 bases. Germline V CDR1 and CDR2: KGHSH, LQKENI. The CDR3 is 13 residues long. The CDR3 nucleotides read TGTGCCAGCTCACCCCAGAGCACAGATACGCAGTATTTT. Residues: CASSPQSTDTQYF.

This chain uses TRBV15 with TRBJ1-5, with D unclear. Germline CDR1 LNHNV, CDR2 YYDKDF (reference sequence). CDR3 size: 17 residues. V lost 0 bases and J 5 bases, leaving 17 bases between the germline ends. DNA for the CDR3: TGTGCCACCAGCAGAGATACTGCTGGGCCCGAGGATCAGCCCCAGCATTTT. Protein product: CATSRDTAGPEDQPQHF.

The chain couples TRBV11-3 to TRBJ1-2, with 7 positions matching TRBD1. This CDR3 has 14 amino acids. The germline gives CDR1 SGHNT, CDR2 YENEEA. The V gene end was trimmed by 5 bases and the J gene end by 4 bases; junction bases not matched to a gene: 7. The CDR3 nucleotides read TGTGCCAGCAGCCCGAAGACAGGGCCCTATGGCTACACCTTC. Its protein is CASSPKTGPYGYTF.

The genes are TRBV7-9 and TRBJ2-2; the D gene is possibly TRBD1 (6 bases). The germline V gene has CDR1 SEHNR and CDR2 FQNEAQ (reference sequence). The CDR3 length is 16 residues. The germline V and J ends were trimmed by 5 bases and 0 bases, with 13 bases remaining between them. The CDR3 DNA reads TGTGCCAGCAGCATCGGACAGAGCGCGAACACCGGGGAGCTGTTTTTT. It translates to CASSIGQSANTGELFF.